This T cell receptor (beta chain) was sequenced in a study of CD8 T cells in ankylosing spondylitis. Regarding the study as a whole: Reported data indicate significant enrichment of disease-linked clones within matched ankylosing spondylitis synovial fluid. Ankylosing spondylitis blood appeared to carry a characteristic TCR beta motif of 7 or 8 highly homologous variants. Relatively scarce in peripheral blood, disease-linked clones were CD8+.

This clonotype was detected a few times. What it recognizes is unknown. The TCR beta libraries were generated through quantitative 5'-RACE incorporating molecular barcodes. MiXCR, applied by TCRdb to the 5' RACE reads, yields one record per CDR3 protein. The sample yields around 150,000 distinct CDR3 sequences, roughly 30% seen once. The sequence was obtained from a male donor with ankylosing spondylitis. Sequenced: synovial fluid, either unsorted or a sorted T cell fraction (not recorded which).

The CDR3 sequence: CASSERPDLSGQPQHF. CDR3 bases: TGTGCCAGTAGTGAGAGACCCGACTTATCTGGTCAGCCCCAGCATTTT. The chain employs TRBV19 and TRBJ1-5; D is unresolved. CDR3 length: 16 amino acids. CDR1 and CDR2 (germline): LNHDA, SQIVND (reference sequence). V gave up 5 bases and J gave up 6 bases, with 20 bases separating them.